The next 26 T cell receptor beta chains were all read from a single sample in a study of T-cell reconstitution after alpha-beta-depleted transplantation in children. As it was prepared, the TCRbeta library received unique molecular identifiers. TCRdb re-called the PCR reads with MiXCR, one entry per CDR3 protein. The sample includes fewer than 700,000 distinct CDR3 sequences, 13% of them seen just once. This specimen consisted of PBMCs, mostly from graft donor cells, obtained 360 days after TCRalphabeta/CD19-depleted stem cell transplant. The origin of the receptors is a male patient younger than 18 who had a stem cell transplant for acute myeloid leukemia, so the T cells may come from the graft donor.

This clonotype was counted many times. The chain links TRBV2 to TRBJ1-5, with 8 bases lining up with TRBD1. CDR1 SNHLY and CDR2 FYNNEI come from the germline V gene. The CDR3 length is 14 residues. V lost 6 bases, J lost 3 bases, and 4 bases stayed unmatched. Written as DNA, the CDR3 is TGTGCCAGCAGAGAGGGACAGGTCAATCAGCCCCAGCATTTT. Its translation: CASREGQVNQPQHF.

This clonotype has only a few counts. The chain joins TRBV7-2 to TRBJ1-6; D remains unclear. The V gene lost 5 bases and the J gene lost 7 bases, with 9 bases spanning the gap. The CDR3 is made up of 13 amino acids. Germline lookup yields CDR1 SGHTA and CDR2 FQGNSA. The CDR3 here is CASSAGSNSPLHF. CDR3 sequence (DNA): TGTGCCAGCAGCGCGGGATCCAATTCACCCCTCCACTTT.

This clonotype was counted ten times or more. CDR3 in amino acids: CSVSWVKDEQFF. CDR3 in DNA: TGCAGCGTTTCTTGGGTAAAGGATGAGCAGTTCTTC. The V gene is TRBV29-1, the J gene TRBJ2-1, with D unclear. The germline gives CDR1 SQVTM, CDR2 ANQGSEA. The CDR3 sequence is 12 residues long. V gave up 5 bases and J gave up 8 bases, with 13 bases separating them.

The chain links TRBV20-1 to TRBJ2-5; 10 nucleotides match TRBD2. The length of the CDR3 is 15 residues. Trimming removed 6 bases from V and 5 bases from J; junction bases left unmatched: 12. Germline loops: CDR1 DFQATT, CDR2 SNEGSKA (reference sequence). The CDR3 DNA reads TGCAGTGCCGATAAGCCGGGACTAGCGCCTGAGACCCAGTACTTC. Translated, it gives CSADKPGLAPETQYF.

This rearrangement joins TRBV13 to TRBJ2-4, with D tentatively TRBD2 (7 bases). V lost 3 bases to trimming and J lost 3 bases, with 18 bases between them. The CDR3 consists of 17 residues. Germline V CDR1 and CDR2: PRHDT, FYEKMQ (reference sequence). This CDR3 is CASSFYPGGVGKNIQYF. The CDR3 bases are TGTGCCAGCAGCTTCTACCCGGGGGGCGTCGGCAAAAACATTCAGTACTTC.

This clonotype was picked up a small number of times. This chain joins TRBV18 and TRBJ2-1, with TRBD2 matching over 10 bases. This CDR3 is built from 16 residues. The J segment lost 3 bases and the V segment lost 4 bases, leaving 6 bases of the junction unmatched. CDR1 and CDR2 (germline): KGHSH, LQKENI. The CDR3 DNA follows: TGTGCCAGCTCACACCGAGGGACTAGCGTCTACAATGAGCAGTTCTTC. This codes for CASSHRGTSVYNEQFF.

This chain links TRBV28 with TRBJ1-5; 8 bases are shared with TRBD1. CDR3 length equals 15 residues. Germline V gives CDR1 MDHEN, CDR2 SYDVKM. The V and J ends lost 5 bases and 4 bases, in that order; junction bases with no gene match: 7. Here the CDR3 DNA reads TGTGCCAGCAGTACCCCAGGACAGGGAAATCAGCCCCAGCATTTT. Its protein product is CASSTPGQGNQPQHF.

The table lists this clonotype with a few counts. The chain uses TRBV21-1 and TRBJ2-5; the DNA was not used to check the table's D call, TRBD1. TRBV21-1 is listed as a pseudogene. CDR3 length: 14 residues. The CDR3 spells CARIPQGSQETQYF. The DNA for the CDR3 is TGTGCCAGGATCCCCCAGGGGAGCCAAGAGACCCAGTACTTC.

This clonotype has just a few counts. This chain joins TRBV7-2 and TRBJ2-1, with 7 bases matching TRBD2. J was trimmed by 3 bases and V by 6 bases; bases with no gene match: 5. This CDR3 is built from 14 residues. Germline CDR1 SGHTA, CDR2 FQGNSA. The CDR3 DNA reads TGTGCCAGCAGTCGGACTAGGATCTACAATGAGCAGTTCTTC. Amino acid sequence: CASSRTRIYNEQFF.

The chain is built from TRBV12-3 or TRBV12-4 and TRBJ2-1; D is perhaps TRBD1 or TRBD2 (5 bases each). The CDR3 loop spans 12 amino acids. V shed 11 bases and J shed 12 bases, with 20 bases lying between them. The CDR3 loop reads CAFRLEGRGQFF. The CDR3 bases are TGTGCCTTTCGTCTTGAGGGAAGGGGGCAGTTCTTC.

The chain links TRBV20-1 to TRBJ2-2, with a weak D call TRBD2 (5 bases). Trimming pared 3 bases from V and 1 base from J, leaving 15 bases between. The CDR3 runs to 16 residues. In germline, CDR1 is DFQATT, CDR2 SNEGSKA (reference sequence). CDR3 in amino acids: CSARREIGGNTGELFF. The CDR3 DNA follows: TGCAGTGCTAGGAGGGAGATAGGAGGGAACACCGGGGAGCTGTTTTTT.

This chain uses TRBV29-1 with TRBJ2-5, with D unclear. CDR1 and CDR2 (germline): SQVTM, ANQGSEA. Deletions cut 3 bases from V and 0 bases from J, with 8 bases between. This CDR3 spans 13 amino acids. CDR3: CSVDRAYQETQYF. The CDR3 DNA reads TGCAGCGTTGATAGGGCGTACCAAGAGACCCAGTACTTC.

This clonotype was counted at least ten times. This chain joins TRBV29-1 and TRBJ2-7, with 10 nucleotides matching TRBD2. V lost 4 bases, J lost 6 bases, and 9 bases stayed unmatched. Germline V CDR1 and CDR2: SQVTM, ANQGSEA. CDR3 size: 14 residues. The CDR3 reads CSVVILAGVSEQYF. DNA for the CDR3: TGCAGCGTTGTTATTCTAGCGGGAGTATCCGAGCAGTACTTC.

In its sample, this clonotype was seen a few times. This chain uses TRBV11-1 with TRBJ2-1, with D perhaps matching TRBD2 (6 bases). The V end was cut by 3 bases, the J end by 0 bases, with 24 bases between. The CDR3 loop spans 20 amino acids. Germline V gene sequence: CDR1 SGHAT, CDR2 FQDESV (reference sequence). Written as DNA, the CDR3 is TGTGCCAGCAGCTTGACGACCTTCGGGACTGCTACTAGCTCCTACAATGAGCAGTTCTTC. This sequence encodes CASSLTTFGTATSSYNEQFF.

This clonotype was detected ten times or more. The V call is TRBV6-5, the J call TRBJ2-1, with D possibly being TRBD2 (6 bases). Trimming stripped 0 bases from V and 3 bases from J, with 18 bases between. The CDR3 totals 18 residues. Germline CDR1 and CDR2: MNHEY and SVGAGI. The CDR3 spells CASSYSGPTSSLYNEQFF. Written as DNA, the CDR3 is TGTGCCAGCAGTTACTCGGGGCCCACTAGCAGCCTCTACAATGAGCAGTTCTTC.

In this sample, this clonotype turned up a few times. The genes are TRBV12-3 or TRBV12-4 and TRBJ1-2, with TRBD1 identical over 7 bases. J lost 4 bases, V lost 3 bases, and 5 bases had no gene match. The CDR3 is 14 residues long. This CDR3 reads CASSFRDSSYGYTF. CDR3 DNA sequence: TGTGCCAGCAGTTTCCGGGACAGCAGCTATGGCTACACCTTC.

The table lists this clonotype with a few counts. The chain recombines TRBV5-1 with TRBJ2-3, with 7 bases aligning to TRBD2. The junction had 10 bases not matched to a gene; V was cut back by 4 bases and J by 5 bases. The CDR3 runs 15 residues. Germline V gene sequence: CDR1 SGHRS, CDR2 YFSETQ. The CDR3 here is CASSLRLAVGDTQYF. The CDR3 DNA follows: TGCGCCAGCAGCCTAAGGCTAGCGGTGGGAGATACGCAGTATTTT.

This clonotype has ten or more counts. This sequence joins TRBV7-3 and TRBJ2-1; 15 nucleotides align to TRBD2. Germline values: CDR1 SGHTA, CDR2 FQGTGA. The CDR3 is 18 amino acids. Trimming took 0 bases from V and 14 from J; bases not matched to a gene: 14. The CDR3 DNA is TGTGCCAGCAGCTTAACAGGGACAGGACTAGCGGGAGGGCCAGCGAAGTTCTTC. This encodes CASSLTGTGLAGGPAKFF.

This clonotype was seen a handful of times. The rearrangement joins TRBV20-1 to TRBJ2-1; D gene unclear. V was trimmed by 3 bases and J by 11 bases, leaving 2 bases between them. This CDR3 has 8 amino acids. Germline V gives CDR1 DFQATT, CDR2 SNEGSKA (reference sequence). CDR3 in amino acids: CSASKQFF. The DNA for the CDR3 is TGCAGTGCTAGCAAGCAGTTCTTC.

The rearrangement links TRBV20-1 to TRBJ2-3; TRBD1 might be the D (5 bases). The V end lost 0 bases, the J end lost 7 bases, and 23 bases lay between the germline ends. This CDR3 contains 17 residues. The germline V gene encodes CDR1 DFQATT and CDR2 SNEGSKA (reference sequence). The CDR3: CSARDGNDRDPPYTQYF. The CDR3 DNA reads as TGCAGTGCTAGAGACGGAAACGACAGAGACCCCCCATATACGCAGTATTTT.

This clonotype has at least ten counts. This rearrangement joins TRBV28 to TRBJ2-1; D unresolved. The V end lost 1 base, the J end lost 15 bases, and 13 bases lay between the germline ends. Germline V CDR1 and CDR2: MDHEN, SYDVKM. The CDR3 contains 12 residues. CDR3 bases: TGTGCCAGCAGTTTATATAGTGAGAATCGGTTCTTC. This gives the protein CASSLYSENRFF.

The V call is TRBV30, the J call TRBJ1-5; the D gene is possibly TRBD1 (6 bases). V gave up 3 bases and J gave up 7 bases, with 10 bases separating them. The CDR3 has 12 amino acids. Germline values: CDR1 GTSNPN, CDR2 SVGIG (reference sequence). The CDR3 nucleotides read TGTGCCTGGAGGCAGGGGACCCAGCCCCAGCATTTT. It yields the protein CAWRQGTQPQHF.

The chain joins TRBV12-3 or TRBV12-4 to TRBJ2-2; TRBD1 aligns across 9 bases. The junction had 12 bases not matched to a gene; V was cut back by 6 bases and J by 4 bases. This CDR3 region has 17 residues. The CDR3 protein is CASSSGQGDGGTGELFF. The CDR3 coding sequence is TGTGCCAGCAGCTCGGGACAGGGAGATGGGGGCACCGGGGAGCTGTTTTTT.

CDR3: CASVDTAGWGTDTQYF. The CDR3 DNA follows: TGTGCCAGCGTGGATACAGCAGGGTGGGGGACAGATACGCAGTATTTT. The chain couples TRBV28 to TRBJ2-3; D could derive from TRBD1 or TRBD2 (5 bases each). V lost 8 bases to trimming and J lost 3 bases, with 21 bases between them. Germline V gene sequence: CDR1 MDHEN, CDR2 SYDVKM. CDR3 length equals 16 residues. The whole variable domain, filled in from reference TRBV28 and TRBJ2-3, reads DVKVTQSSRYLVKRTGEKVFLECVQDMDHENMFWYRQDPGLGLRLIYFSYDVKMKEKGDIPEGYSVSREKKERFSLILESASTNQTSMYLCASVDTAGWGTDTQYFGPGTRLTVL.

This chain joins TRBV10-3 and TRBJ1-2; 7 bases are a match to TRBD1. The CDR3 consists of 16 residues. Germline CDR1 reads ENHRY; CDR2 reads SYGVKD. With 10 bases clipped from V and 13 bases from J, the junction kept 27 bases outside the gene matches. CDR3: CATAGTNTGTVGTCTF. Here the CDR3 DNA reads TGTGCCACAGCGGGAACTAACACCGGGACAGTAGGGACGTGCACCTTC.

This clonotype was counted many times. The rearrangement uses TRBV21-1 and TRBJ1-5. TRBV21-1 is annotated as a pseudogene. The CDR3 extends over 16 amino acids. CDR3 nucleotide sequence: TGTGCCAGCAGCAAATGGACCAGGAAGAGCAATCAGCCCCAGCATTTT. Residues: CASSKWTRKSNQPQHF.